Listed here are 4 T cell receptor beta chains from one sample, sequenced in a study of identical twins. TCRdb reprocessed the 5' RACE reads via MiXCR and lists one record per CDR3 protein. Found here are 420,000 or so distinct CDR3 sequences, about a fifth of them singletons; the top ten hold more than 10%. The specimen sequenced was naive T cells sorted from blood. These receptor sequences come from a man in his fifties in good health.

This clonotype occurred a few times. V and J are TRBV29-1 and TRBJ2-2, with D hard to call. Between the trimmed V and J ends, which lost 5 bases and 6 bases, there was a span of 7 bases. From germline, CDR1 is SQVTM and CDR2 ANQGSEA. The CDR3 consists of 11 residues. As DNA, the CDR3 is TGCAGCGTTCGCCGGTCCGGGGAGCTGTTTTTT. Translated, it gives CSVRRSGELFF.

The chain recombines TRBV10-3 with TRBJ2-1; 9 bases fit TRBD1. The CDR3 is 17 amino acids. Trimming took 5 bases from V and 0 from J; bases not matched to a gene: 8. The V gene's germline CDR1 is ENHRY and CDR2 SYGVKD. As DNA, the CDR3 is TGTGCCATCAGTACAGGGGGCTTAGCAAGCTCCTACAATGAGCAGTTCTTC. Amino acid sequence: CAISTGGLASSYNEQFF.

This chain joins TRBV6-2 or TRBV6-3 and TRBJ2-5; the D is unclear. Germline V gives CDR1 MNHEY, CDR2 SVGEGT. The CDR3 has 14 amino acids. Trimming stripped 5 bases from V and 6 bases from J, with 16 bases between. CDR3 residues: CASSTTTPRKTQYF. Here the CDR3 DNA reads TGTGCCAGCAGTACGACGACACCGCGGAAGACCCAGTACTTC.

This clonotype came up a few times. The chain uses TRBV5-1 and TRBJ2-1, with 9 bases identical to TRBD2. Germline V CDR1 and CDR2: SGHRS, YFSETQ. Trimming cost V 1 base and J 0 bases; bases outside gene matches: 5. The CDR3 spans 17 residues. The CDR3 bases are TGCGCCAGCAGCTTGTATACTAGCGGGCCCTCCTACAATGAGCAGTTCTTC. Translated: CASSLYTSGPSYNEQFF. The complete variable domain, with remaining parts taken from reference TRBV5-1 and TRBJ2-1, reads KAGVTQTPRYLIKTRGQQVTLSCSPISGHRSVSWYQQTPGQGLQFLFEYFSETQRNKGNFPGRFSGRQFSNSRSEMNVSTLELGDSALYLCASSLYTSGPSYNEQFFGPGTRLTVL.